One and the same sample provided the 27 T cell receptor beta chains below, sequenced in a study of T cells in Graves' hyperthyroidism and ophthalmopathy (dated by TCRdb to between 2019 and 2020). Libraries were constructed by multiplex PCR. Sequencing used an Illumina HiSeq 2000. TCR beta CDR3 regions were amplified from RNA transcripts. The first round of RT-PCR for the TCR CDR3 was performed with the HTBI primer set and the Qiagen OneStep RT-PCR kit. The public reads were reprocessed in TCRdb via fastp at Q25 and MiXCR, keeping in-frame beta chains. Records with the same CDR3 protein are collapsed into one entry carrying the most frequent genes and DNA. A total of about 300,000 distinct CDR3 sequences appear in this sample, 20% to 30% of them only once. Of the sample, about a quarter is held by the ten largest clones. Sequencing used blood. The receptors were gathered from a man aged 40-49 years with Graves' hyperthyroidism that later progressed to Graves' ophthalmopathy.

The J gene is TRBJ1-5, the V gene TRBV6-2 or TRBV6-3; D possibly corresponds to TRBD1 (5 bases). Trimming took off 6 bases at V and 3 bases at J, with 21 bases between the two ends. In germline, CDR1 is MNHEY, CDR2 SVGEGT. The CDR3 consists of 17 residues. CDR3 loop: CASRLKTARTPNQPQHF. The CDR3 region has the DNA TGTGCCAGCAGACTTAAGACAGCCCGAACTCCCAATCAGCCCCAGCATTTT.

The table lists this clonotype with many counts. CDR3 sequence: CASSPSWTGSEQYF. In DNA form, the CDR3 reads TGTGCCAGCAGCCCGTCCTGGACAGGGTCCGAGCAGTACTTC. The gene calls are TRBV7-8 and TRBJ2-7, with 8 bases fitting TRBD1. With V trimmed by 5 bases and J by 6 bases, 9 bases remained unmatched. The length of the CDR3 is 14 residues. CDR1 is SGHVS, CDR2 FQNEAQ, per germline. Full variable domain (outside the CDR3, taken from reference TRBV7-8 and TRBJ2-7): GAGVSQSPRYKVAKRGQDVALRCDPISGHVSLFWYQQALGQGPEFLTYFQNEAQLDKSGLPSDRFFAERPEGSVSTLKIQRTQQEDSAVYLCASSPSWTGSEQYFGPGTRLTVT.

This clonotype was detected many times. This chain joins TRBV3-1 and TRBJ1-2; 8 nucleotides align to TRBD1. This CDR3 comprises 16 residues. Trimming cost V 3 bases and J 6 bases; bases outside gene matches: 12. The germline V gene encodes CDR1 LGHDT and CDR2 YNNKEL (reference sequence). This chain's CDR3 is CASSHLGQGGGNGYTF. The DNA for the CDR3 is TGTGCCAGCAGCCATCTCGGACAGGGCGGAGGTAATGGCTACACCTTC.

This clonotype was found many times. This chain joins TRBV6-1 and TRBJ2-7, with 7 bases lining up with TRBD1. V lost 6 bases and J lost 1; bases outside the gene matches: 6. The CDR3 extends over 14 amino acids. Germline CDR1 is MNHNS and CDR2 is SASEGT. CDR3 bases: TGTGCCAGCAGAGATCCGGGACAGTCCTACGAGCAGTACTTC. This codes for CASRDPGQSYEQYF.

The table lists this clonotype with many counts. The chain carries TRBV12-3 or TRBV12-4 and TRBJ1-3, with no clear D. CDR3 length: 15 residues. The germline V and J ends were trimmed by 3 bases and 0 bases, with 9 bases remaining between them. DNA for the CDR3: TGTGCCAGCAGTTTTACGTCAAACTCTGGAAACACCATATATTTT. Protein: CASSFTSNSGNTIYF.

This clonotype was seen many times. This may arise from a read error, as a much more abundant clone is one base away. The CDR3 end shows no conserved phenylalanine or tryptophan, and so a read error is likely. The rearrangement joins TRBV27 to TRBJ2-7, with D perhaps matching TRBD1 (5 bases). Germline V gene lookup returns CDR1 MNHEY and CDR2 SMNVEV (reference sequence). The CDR3 is 13 amino acids. Trimming shortened V by 3 bases and J by 1 base, and 7 bases separated the two germline ends. The CDR3 DNA reads TGTGCCAGCAGTTTCCAGGGATCCTACGAGCAGTACCTC. Protein: CASSFQGSYEQYL.

Only a few counts were recorded for this clonotype. The CDR3 sequence is CASKEDRGLYGYTF. The CDR3 DNA reads as TGCGCCAGCAAGGAGGACAGGGGTTTGTACGGCTACACCTTC. This chain joins TRBV5-1 and TRBJ1-2; 9 bases are shared with TRBD1. This CDR3 is 14 amino acids long. V trimming: 6 bases; J trimming: 8 bases; junction bases outside the gene matches: 11. Germline CDR1 reads SGHRS; CDR2 reads YFSETQ.

This clonotype has at least ten counts. CDR3 sequence reads: CANRPGQGVNTEAFF. The CDR3, as DNA: TGTGCCAATAGGCCGGGACAGGGGGTGAACACTGAAGCTTTCTTT. The V gene is TRBV19, the J gene TRBJ1-1; 11 nucleotides match TRBD1. V trimming: 10 bases; J trimming: 0 bases; junction bases outside the gene matches: 7. This CDR3 has 15 residues. Looked up from germline, CDR1 is LNHDA and CDR2 is SQIVND (reference sequence).

This clonotype was found many times. The V gene is TRBV28, the J gene TRBJ1-1; D is unresolved. The CDR3 consists of 11 residues. Germline-derived CDR1 and CDR2 are MDHEN and SYDVKM. Trimming cost V 8 bases and J 3 bases, with 7 bases left between them. CDR3 in amino acids: CASVGYTEAFF. The CDR3 region has the DNA TGTGCCAGCGTGGGGTACACTGAAGCTTTCTTT.

This clonotype was recorded a few times. The chain couples TRBV6-1 to TRBJ2-5; D is undetermined. The V gene lost 5 bases and the J gene lost 8 bases, with 9 bases spanning the gap. CDR3 length equals 11 residues. Germline V gives CDR1 MNHNS, CDR2 SASEGT. The CDR3 nucleotides read TGTGCCAGCAGTCCCTCCAACACCCAGTACTTC. It is translated as CASSPSNTQYF.

In its sample, this clonotype was seen many times. In nucleotides, the CDR3 is TGTGCCAGCACACCGACGGTTAGCAATCAGCCCCAGCATTTT. Translated, it gives CASTPTVSNQPQHF. The chain links TRBV2 to TRBJ1-5; D gene unclear. The V gene's germline CDR1 is SNHLY and CDR2 FYNNEI. The CDR3 is 14 residues long. Trimming left V 7 bases short and J 0 bases short, with 10 bases between. Full variable domain (remainder filled in from reference TRBV2 and TRBJ1-5): EPEVTQTPSHQVTQMGQEVILRCVPISNHLYFYWYRQILGQKVEFLVSFYNNEISEKSEIFDDQFSVERPDGSNFTLKIRSTKLEDSAMYFCASTPTVSNQPQHFGDGTRLSIL.

This clonotype was found many times. The V and J genes are TRBV6-1 and TRBJ1-2, with 9 bases fitting TRBD1. Trimming took 7 bases from V and 6 from J; bases not matched to a gene: 3. The CDR3 has 12 amino acids. Per germline, CDR1 MNHNS and CDR2 SASEGT. CDR3 protein: CASTRTGDGYTF. CDR3 nucleotide sequence: TGTGCCAGCACCAGGACAGGGGATGGCTACACCTTC.

This clonotype was recorded many times. The rearrangement links TRBV24-1 to TRBJ1-5, with D possibly being TRBD1 (5 bases). Trimming pared 9 bases from V and 3 bases from J, leaving 14 bases between. Germline lookup yields CDR1 KGHDR and CDR2 SFDVKD. The CDR3 length is 14 residues. The DNA for the CDR3 is TGTGCCACCGCTAGTCAGGGAGACAATCAGCCCCAGCATTTT. Translation gives CATASQGDNQPQHF.

The V and J genes are TRBV6-1 and TRBJ2-2; the D is unclear. This CDR3 is built from 12 residues. V lost 6 bases to trimming and J lost 7 bases, with 9 bases between them. Germline V gives CDR1 MNHNS, CDR2 SASEGT. The CDR3 sequence: CASSRSDGELFF. CDR3 in DNA: TGTGCCAGCAGCCGGAGCGACGGGGAGCTGTTTTTT.

This chain connects TRBV11-2 to TRBJ2-7; D not resolved. The germline CDR1 and CDR2 sequences are SGHAT and FQNNGV. The CDR3 runs to 14 residues. V lost 1 base to trimming and J lost 2 bases, with 9 bases between them. The DNA of the CDR3 is TGTGCCAGCAGCTTAGTTCTTCCCCCCTACGAGCAGTACTTC. As protein: CASSLVLPPYEQYF.

This clonotype was detected only a few times. The CDR3 here is CASSSTRTTIRQYF. The CDR3 nucleotides read TGTGCCAGCAGTTCTACTCGAACCACCATCCGGCAGTACTTC. The V and J genes are TRBV6-5 and TRBJ2-7; D is unresolved. Trimming stripped 4 bases from V and 9 bases from J, with 19 bases between. The germline gives CDR1 MNHEY, CDR2 SVGAGI. CDR3 length: 14 amino acids.

This clonotype was recorded many times. The chain couples TRBV27 to TRBJ1-5, with 9 bases fitting TRBD1. The V gene end was trimmed by 6 bases and the J gene end by 4 bases; junction bases not matched to a gene: 4. Germline V gene data show CDR1 as MNHEY and CDR2 as SMNVEV (reference sequence). There are 14 residues in the CDR3. For the CDR3, the DNA is TGTGCCAGCAGCAGGACAGGGGCAAATCAGCCCCAGCATTTT. Encoded protein: CASSRTGANQPQHF.

The sample holds many counts of this clonotype. This rearrangement joins TRBV3-1 to TRBJ2-7; TRBD2 might be the D (6 bases). The V end lost 4 bases, the J end lost 7 bases, and 26 bases lay between the germline ends. In germline, CDR1 is LGHDT, CDR2 YNNKEL (reference sequence). The CDR3 is 17 amino acids. CDR3 in amino acids: CASSRLGAGITLGEQYF. DNA of the CDR3: TGTGCCAGCAGCCGGCTCGGGGCGGGGATTACTCTAGGAGAGCAGTACTTC.

The chain has TRBV28 and TRBJ2-7; D remains unclear. The CDR3 spans 14 residues. The germline gives CDR1 MDHEN, CDR2 SYDVKM. Trimming stripped 7 bases from V and 0 bases from J, with 13 bases between. The CDR3 DNA is TGTGCCAGCACGGAGACCCATAACTCCTACGAGCAGTACTTC. It translates to CASTETHNSYEQYF.

This clonotype was found many times. This sequence joins TRBV7-8 and TRBJ2-5, with 7 bases lining up with TRBD1. The V gene's germline CDR1 is SGHVS and CDR2 FQNEAQ. The ends lost 5 bases at V and 5 bases at J; junction bases unmatched: 8. The CDR3 spans 14 residues. CDR3 amino acids: CASSPRDRGETQYF. The CDR3 bases are TGTGCCAGCAGCCCCCGGGACAGAGGGGAGACCCAGTACTTC.

This clonotype showed up many times. V is TRBV11-2 and J is TRBJ1-1; 8 bases align to TRBD1. V lost 5 bases, J lost 7 bases, and 15 bases stayed unmatched. The germline gives CDR1 SGHAT, CDR2 FQNNGV. The CDR3 extends over 16 amino acids. As DNA, the CDR3 is TGTGCCAGCAGCCGTACTAGAGGACAGGGTGAAATTGAAGCTTTCTTT. Protein: CASSRTRGQGEIEAFF.

V is TRBV10-3 and J is TRBJ2-7; 9 nucleotides match TRBD1. The J segment lost 3 bases and the V segment lost 4 bases, leaving 7 bases of the junction unmatched. The CDR3 totals 15 residues. The germline V gene has CDR1 ENHRY and CDR2 SYGVKD. CDR3 sequence (DNA): TGTGCCATCAGTGCCCAGGACAGGGGATTCTACGAGCAGTACTTC. Its translation: CAISAQDRGFYEQYF.

This clonotype was observed at least ten times. The CDR3 DNA is TGTGCTAGTGGTTTAATGACTAGCGGGAGGATCGGCGGGGAGCTGTTTTTT. Translated: CASGLMTSGRIGGELFF. The chain combines TRBV12-5 with TRBJ2-2, with 13 bases that match TRBD2. The CDR3 sequence is 17 residues long. Germline lookup yields CDR1 LGHNT and CDR2 FRNRAP. The J segment lost 7 bases and the V segment lost 3 bases, leaving 8 bases of the junction unmatched.

This clonotype was picked up many times. The CDR3 region has the DNA TGCGCCAGCAGCCCCTTGGTGGGGGCCTACGAGCAGTACTTC. Its translation is CASSPLVGAYEQYF. This rearrangement joins TRBV4-1 to TRBJ2-7; D is possibly TRBD1 or TRBD2 (5 bases each). Germline V gives CDR1 MGHRA, CDR2 YSYEKL. The CDR3 is 14 residues long. The V gene lost 4 bases and the J gene lost 2 bases, with 12 bases spanning the gap.

V is TRBV6-5 and J is TRBJ1-2; no reliable D call. The CDR3 sequence is 12 residues long. V lost 4 bases and J 8 bases, leaving 11 bases between the germline ends. The germline CDR1 and CDR2 sequences are MNHEY and SVGAGI. CDR3 region: CASSSTDEGYTF. The DNA of the CDR3 is TGTGCCAGCAGTTCGACTGACGAGGGCTACACCTTC.

This chain connects TRBV5-1 to TRBJ2-7; 9 nucleotides match TRBD2. From germline, CDR1 is SGHRS and CDR2 YFSETQ. CDR3 length equals 15 residues. J was trimmed by 1 base and V by 5 bases; bases with no gene match: 7. CDR3 amino acids: CASRMGLAESYEQYF. CDR3 in DNA: TGCGCCAGCAGAATGGGACTAGCAGAATCCTACGAGCAGTACTTC.

This clonotype was found many times. V and J are TRBV2 and TRBJ1-1; TRBD1 matches at 11 bases. V lost 6 bases and J lost 0; bases outside the gene matches: 6. Germline V gene sequence: CDR1 SNHLY, CDR2 FYNNEI. CDR3 size: 16 residues. Written as DNA, the CDR3 is TGTGCCAGCAGACCCGGGACAGGGGGATTGAACACTGAAGCTTTCTTT. Residues: CASRPGTGGLNTEAFF.